The 32 T cell receptor beta chains listed next were all sequenced from one sample in a study of cytomegalovirus exposure and HLA in healthy donors (dated by TCRdb to about 2017). Libraries were built with the immunoSEQ multiplex PCR assay. A mixture of 60 forward primers for TCR Vbeta segments and 13 reverse primers for TCR Jbeta segments was used in the multiplex PCR. In its TCRdb copy, this immuneACCESS table keeps in-frame sequences only and misses some clones. Where compared with another copy, unresolved V genes explain less than half of these, and the others have no known cause. Present in this sample are more than 95,000 clones, 83% of which were seen just once. Approximately 3.6% of the sample lies in the top ten. The sequencing input was PBMCs. These receptors originate from a woman between 40 and 55 years old in good health and CMV-seropositive.

This clone has a handful of counts. The chain carries TRBV14 and TRBJ1-1; TRBD1 might be the D (6 bases). Trimming pared 1 base from V and 4 bases from J, leaving 13 bases between. This CDR3 comprises 15 residues. The germline V gene encodes CDR1 SGHDN and CDR2 FVKESK. The CDR3 sequence: CASSQVRGHVTEAFF. The CDR3 nucleotides read TGTGCCAGCAGCCAAGTTCGGGGACACGTCACTGAAGCTTTCTTT.

The CDR3 DNA sequence: TGCAGCGAGACTAGCGGGAGTTTCTACAATGAGCAGTTCTTC. Translation: CSETSGSFYNEQFF. This chain joins TRBV29-1 and TRBJ2-1; TRBD2 matches 12 bases. The CDR3 has 14 residues. The V gene's germline CDR1 is SQVTM and CDR2 ANQGSEA. V dropped 7 bases and J dropped 3; count of bases not matched to a gene: 4.

The chain employs TRBV15 and TRBJ2-1; TRBD2 is a possible D gene (7 bases). Trimming stripped 1 base from V and 6 bases from J, with 16 bases between. CDR1 and CDR2 from the germline V gene are LNHNV and YYDKDF (reference sequence). The CDR3 length is 16 residues. CDR3 sequence (DNA): TGTGCCACCAGCAGAGGGGTGGCGGGGGCTATCAATGAGCAGTTCTTC. Its protein is CATSRGVAGAINEQFF. Together with reference TRBV15 and TRBJ2-1, the CDR3 gives the full variable domain: DAMVIQNPRYQVTQFGKPVTLSCSQTLNHNVMYWYQQKSSQAPKLLFHYYDKDFNNEADTPDNFQSRRPNTSFCFLDIRSPGLGDTAMYLCATSRGVAGAINEQFFGPGTRLTVL.

In regard to this clone: Germline is not matched at one junction end, which may reflect a read error. The genes are TRBV7-9 and TRBJ1-2; a possible D gene is TRBD1 (6 bases). The CDR3 is 14 amino acids. Germline assignment: CDR1 SEHNR and CDR2 FQNEAQ (reference sequence). The CDR3 sequence is CSSSLEWGLGGYTF. CDR3 nucleotides: TGTTCCAGCAGCTTAGAATGGGGGCTAGGTGGCTACACCTTC.

The chain combines TRBV19 with TRBJ1-1; D is unclear. CDR1 LNHDA and CDR2 SQIVND come from the germline V gene (reference sequence). The CDR3 runs to 12 residues. Between the trimmed V and J ends, which lost 2 bases and 11 bases, there was a span of 12 bases. CDR3 sequence (DNA): TGTGCCAGTAGTATAAGTGAGCGTGAGGCTTTCTTT. Translated, it gives CASSISEREAFF.

This clone was picked up a small number of times. The chain combines TRBV5-4 with TRBJ1-4, with D possibly matching TRBD1 (6 bases). The CDR3 has 13 amino acids. Germline V lookup: CDR1 SGHNT, CDR2 YYREEE (reference sequence). The V and J ends lost 2 bases and 6 bases respectively, with 8 bases between them. CDR3 loop: CASSFNRDEKLFF. CDR3 DNA sequence: TGTGCCAGCAGCTTTAACAGGGATGAAAAACTGTTTTTT. The variable domain in full, completed from reference TRBV5-4 and TRBJ1-4, reads ETGVTQSPTHLIKTRGQQVTLRCSSQSGHNTVSWYQQALGQGPQFIFQYYREEENGRGNFPPRFSGLQFPNYSSELNVNALELDDSALYLCASSFNRDEKLFFGSGTQLSVL.

CDR3 sequence (DNA): TGTGCCAGCAGTGAGTTAGATCGAGCTTTCTTT. Translation: CASSELDRAFF. The J gene is TRBJ1-1, the V gene TRBV6-1; D is unclear. CDR3 length equals 11 residues. Germline CDR1 reads MNHNS; CDR2 reads SASEGT. V was trimmed by 3 bases and J by 10 bases, leaving 9 bases between them.

This chain links TRBV21-1 with TRBJ2-5; TRBD2 is the table's D call and was not checked against the DNA. TRBV21-1 is a pseudogene locus. The CDR3 totals 13 residues. As DNA, the CDR3 is TGTGCCAGCCCGGGACTCGCTCAAGAGACCCAGTACTTC. Amino acids: CASPGLAQETQYF.

The chain recombines TRBV19 with TRBJ2-1; the match to TRBD1 covers 8 bases. This CDR3 contains 14 residues. In germline, CDR1 is LNHDA, CDR2 SQIVND (reference sequence). V gave up 6 bases and J gave up 7 bases; unmatched junction bases: 8. The CDR3 DNA sequence: TGTGCCAGTAGCGCGGTCAGGGGGCATAATGAGCAGTTCTTC. This translates into CASSAVRGHNEQFF.

The chain links TRBV11-2 to TRBJ1-1, with D possibly TRBD1 on 5 matching bases. V lost 6 bases and J lost 4, with 18 bases in between. This CDR3 is built from 15 residues. The V gene's germline CDR1 is SGHAT and CDR2 FQNNGV. CDR3 region: CASSFVGASATEAFF. Here the CDR3 DNA reads TGTGCCAGCAGTTTCGTAGGGGCAAGCGCCACTGAAGCTTTCTTT.

The chain employs TRBV2 and TRBJ2-3; TRBD1 matches 7 bases. The length of the CDR3 is 15 residues. V shed 0 bases, J shed 0 bases, and the junction held 0 bases outside the gene matches. The germline V gene encodes CDR1 SNHLY and CDR2 FYNNEI. The chain's CDR3 is CASSEADRSTDTQYF. In DNA form, the CDR3 reads TGTGCCAGCAGTGAAGCGGACAGGAGCACAGATACGCAGTATTTT.

The V gene is TRBV4-3, the J gene TRBJ1-5; D is undetermined. V shed 0 bases and J shed 4 bases, with 10 bases lying between them. In germline, CDR1 is LGHNA, CDR2 YSLEER. The CDR3 is 15 residues long. Here the CDR3 reads CASSQDSGWNQPQHF. CDR3 DNA sequence: TGCGCCAGCAGCCAAGATTCGGGGTGGAATCAGCCCCAGCATTTT.

CDR3 DNA sequence: TGCGCCAGCAGCTTGGGGTTAGCATCCACAGATACGCAGTATTTT. Residues: CASSLGLASTDTQYF. V gene TRBV5-1 combines with J gene TRBJ2-3; D ambiguous. The CDR3 loop spans 15 amino acids. Germline lookup yields CDR1 SGHRS and CDR2 YFSETQ. With 0 bases removed from V and 2 bases from J, the gap between germline ends came to 10 bases.

The chain employs TRBV7-8 and TRBJ2-2; 11 nucleotides agree with TRBD2. The CDR3 is made up of 17 amino acids. The V gene's germline CDR1 is SGHVS and CDR2 FQNEAQ. With V trimmed by 5 bases and J by 2 bases, 7 bases remained unmatched. The CDR3 reads CASSPDRLAGNTGELFF. CDR3 DNA sequence: TGTGCCAGCAGCCCTGACCGACTAGCGGGAAACACCGGGGAGCTGTTTTTT. Looking up the rest from reference TRBV7-8 and TRBJ2-2 gives the full variable domain: GAGVSQSPRYKVAKRGQDVALRCDPISGHVSLFWYQQALGQGPEFLTYFQNEAQLDKSGLPSDRFFAERPEGSVSTLKIQRTQQEDSAVYLCASSPDRLAGNTGELFFGEGSRLTVL.

The chain joins TRBV4-2 to TRBJ1-2; a possible D gene is TRBD1 (5 bases). The ends were cut back, 5 bases at V and 6 bases at J, with 16 bases in the middle. Germline CDR1 reads LGHNA; CDR2 reads YNFKEQ. The CDR3 length is 14 residues. The CDR3 DNA follows: TGTGCCAGCAGCAACCCCCAGGGTAGAGATGGCTACACCTTC. Translated: CASSNPQGRDGYTF.

The CDR3 nucleotides read TGTGCCAGTAGTCTGGGACAGGGCACCTACGAGCAGTACTTC. It is translated as CASSLGQGTYEQYF. The chain combines TRBV19 with TRBJ2-7, with TRBD1 matching 9 bases. The trim removed 5 bases at V and 2 bases at J, leaving 4 bases unmatched. Germline lookup yields CDR1 LNHDA and CDR2 SQIVND (reference sequence). This CDR3 comprises 14 residues.

V is TRBV9 and J is TRBJ1-1; possible D gene TRBD1, 6 bases. V gave up 5 bases and J gave up 5 bases, with 13 bases separating them. Looked up from germline, CDR1 is SGDLS and CDR2 is YYNGEE. The CDR3 consists of 13 residues. CDR3 DNA sequence: TGTGCCAGCAGTGCGAGGGGGAAAACTGAAGCTTTCTTT. Protein product: CASSARGKTEAFF.

This clone was detected only once. V is TRBV19 and J is TRBJ2-5; a weak D match, TRBD2 (6 bases). CDR1 LNHDA and CDR2 SQIVND come from the germline V gene (reference sequence). This CDR3 comprises 14 residues. The V and J ends lost 2 bases and 2 bases respectively, with 9 bases between them. The CDR3: CASSILGGQETQYF. The CDR3 bases are TGTGCCAGTAGTATACTGGGGGGACAAGAGACCCAGTACTTC.

This chain uses TRBV5-1 with TRBJ2-5, with 8 bases matching TRBD2. This CDR3 has 15 amino acids. The trim removed 2 bases at V and 3 bases at J, leaving 6 bases unmatched. Germline CDR1 SGHRS, CDR2 YFSETQ. CDR3 protein: CASSFHGREEETQYF. CDR3 nucleotides: TGCGCCAGCAGCTTTCACGGGAGGGAAGAAGAGACCCAGTACTTC.

The CDR3 is CASSLGQYTDTQYF. DNA for the CDR3: TGTGCCAGCAGCTTGGGACAGTACACAGATACGCAGTATTTT. The chain employs TRBV13 and TRBJ2-3, with 7 bases matching TRBD1. This CDR3 is 14 amino acids long. Looked up from germline, CDR1 is PRHDT and CDR2 is FYEKMQ (reference sequence). The J segment lost 2 bases and the V segment lost 3 bases, leaving 2 bases of the junction unmatched.

The rearrangement links TRBV6-6 to TRBJ2-7, with 10 bases that match TRBD1. This CDR3 region has 15 residues. Germline-derived CDR1 and CDR2 are MNHNY and SVGAGI (reference sequence). J was trimmed by 2 bases and V by 7 bases; bases with no gene match: 8. The CDR3 DNA follows: TGTGCCAGCACGGGGCCGGGACAGGGGACCTACGAGCAGTACTTC. Translating gives CASTGPGQGTYEQYF.

This clone was observed a single time. The chain links TRBV29-1 to TRBJ2-1; the D gene is possibly TRBD1 (6 bases). There are 11 residues in the CDR3. Trimming removed 7 bases at V and 10 bases at J, with 14 bases between. The germline V gene encodes CDR1 SQVTM and CDR2 ANQGSEA. CDR3 amino acids: CSADSGQEQFF. The CDR3 DNA follows: TGCAGCGCGGACAGTGGACAGGAGCAGTTCTTC.

The V and J genes are TRBV29-1 and TRBJ2-2; the D gene is possibly TRBD2 (5 bases). CDR3 size: 14 residues. Trimming shortened V by 7 bases and J by 0 bases, and 12 bases separated the two germline ends. Germline values: CDR1 SQVTM, CDR2 ANQGSEA. The CDR3: CSAKTNANTGELFF. The CDR3 DNA is TGCAGCGCCAAGACTAACGCGAACACCGGGGAGCTGTTTTTT.

Worth noting for this clone: Its ends do not fully match the called genes, so a read error is possible. The rearrangement uses TRBV7-9 and TRBJ2-1, with unresolved D. This CDR3 contains 13 residues. The germline CDR1 and CDR2 sequences are SEHNR and FQNEAQ (reference sequence). Here the CDR3 DNA reads TGTTCCAGCAGCTCTCCGGGCTACAATGAGCAGTTCTTC. Translation: CSSSSPGYNEQFF.

The rearrangement joins TRBV11-2 to TRBJ2-7; 8 bases are a match to TRBD2. Germline values: CDR1 SGHAT, CDR2 FQNNGV. The CDR3 is 14 residues long. Trimming at V came to 1 base and at J to 7 bases, leaving 6 bases not matched to a gene. CDR3: CASSLVRLAYEQYF. In DNA, the CDR3 is TGTGCCAGCAGCTTAGTTCGACTAGCGTATGAGCAGTACTTC.

The chain is built from TRBV12-5 and TRBJ2-1, with TRBD2 as a possible D gene (5 bases). V gave up 6 bases and J gave up 0 bases, with 9 bases separating them. Per germline, CDR1 LGHNT and CDR2 FRNRAP. This CDR3 is built from 14 residues. The CDR3 DNA reads as TGTGCTAGTGGACTTAGCGTCTCCTACAATGAGCAGTTCTTC. This encodes CASGLSVSYNEQFF.

The gene calls are TRBV19 and TRBJ2-1; the match to TRBD2 covers 12 bases. This CDR3 region has 14 residues. The V and J ends lost 3 bases and 6 bases, in that order; junction bases with no gene match: 0. From germline, CDR1 is LNHDA and CDR2 SQIVND (reference sequence). The CDR3 sequence is CASSMGLAGNEQFF. DNA for the CDR3: TGTGCCAGTAGTATGGGACTAGCGGGCAATGAGCAGTTCTTC.

Comments on this clone: The sample holds other DNA sequences that translate to the same CDR3. The chain employs TRBV19 and TRBJ1-1; D is possibly TRBD1 (6 bases). CDR3 length: 13 residues. The V gene's germline CDR1 is LNHDA and CDR2 SQIVND (reference sequence). Trimming cost V 6 bases and J 1 base, with 9 bases left between them. As DNA, the CDR3 is TGTGCCAGTAGCCTACAGGGGAACACTGAAGCTTTCTTT. Protein product: CASSLQGNTEAFF.

V is TRBV19 and J is TRBJ2-3; D is perhaps TRBD1 (7 bases). CDR3 length: 18 residues. Germline loops: CDR1 LNHDA, CDR2 SQIVND (reference sequence). V dropped 4 bases and J dropped 1 base, with 21 bases sitting between them. For the CDR3, the DNA is TGTGCCAGTAGTACCCAAGCCGGAGGGGGCAGACGCACAGATACGCAGTATTTT. Its translation: CASSTQAGGGRRTDTQYF.

The chain is built from TRBV30 and TRBJ2-1; TRBD2 is a possible D gene (6 bases). Germline values: CDR1 GTSNPN, CDR2 SVGIG (reference sequence). This CDR3 spans 14 amino acids. The V gene lost 3 bases and the J gene lost 8 bases, with 17 bases spanning the gap. CDR3 coding DNA: TGTGCCTGGAGAGACACGGGAGAGAGGGATGAGCAGTTCTTC. Translation gives CAWRDTGERDEQFF.

The J gene is TRBJ2-5, the V gene TRBV27; no definite D call. The DNA end favors TRBJ2-7, so the J call may be wrong. The CDR3 length is 15 residues. The germline V gene has CDR1 MNHEY and CDR2 SMNVEV (reference sequence). Here the CDR3 reads CASRLVPSSSYEQYF. The CDR3 DNA follows: TGTGCCAGCAGGCTAGTTCCTTCGAGCTCCTACGAGCAGTACTTC.

The V gene is TRBV7-3, the J gene TRBJ2-3; TRBD2 aligns across 9 bases. Losses at the gene ends were 1 base for V and 6 bases for J; bases not matched to a gene: 8. The CDR3 sequence is 16 residues long. The germline CDR1 and CDR2 sequences are SGHTA and FQGTGA. CDR3 nucleotides: TGTGCCAGCAGCTTAATGGGGGCGGGAGGGCGGGATACGCAGTATTTT. Translating gives CASSLMGAGGRDTQYF.